The 22 T cell receptor beta chains reported below all come from one sample, sequenced in a study of T-cell reconstitution after alpha-beta-depleted transplantation in children. Researchers prepared the TCRbeta library using unique molecular identifiers, the study reports. From the PCR reads, TCRdb called clonotypes with MiXCR, one entry per CDR3 protein. The data hold nearly 20,000 distinct CDR3 sequences, with around 13% observed a single time. The source material was PBMCs, mostly from graft donor cells, sampled 60 days after TCRalphabeta/CD19-depleted stem cell transplant. These receptors were collected from a female patient between 2 and 15 years old who had a stem cell transplant for congenital amegakaryocytic thrombocytopenia, so the T cells may come from the graft donor.

Many counts were recorded for this clonotype. J is TRBJ1-4 and V is TRBV28, with 8 bases that match TRBD1. V trimming: 5 bases; J trimming: 6 bases; junction bases outside the gene matches: 8. CDR3 length: 15 amino acids. Germline loops: CDR1 MDHEN, CDR2 SYDVKM. The CDR3 nucleotides read TGTGCCAGCAGTACTACCCGACAGGGGTATGAAAAACTGTTTTTT. Amino acid sequence: CASSTTRQGYEKLFF.

This clonotype was counted a few times. The rearrangement joins TRBV5-8 to TRBJ1-2, with no clear D. CDR1 SGHTS and CDR2 YDEGEE come from the germline V gene. The CDR3 covers 13 residues. The V end was cut by 2 bases, the J end by 8 bases, with 13 bases between. The CDR3 region has the DNA TGTGCCAGCAGCTTCTACGGGATGCGGGGCTACACCTTC. Translated, it gives CASSFYGMRGYTF.

This clonotype was seen many times. The gene calls are TRBV5-1 and TRBJ2-7, with TRBD2 matching over 11 bases. V trimming: 4 bases; J trimming: 3 bases; junction bases outside the gene matches: 6. The CDR3 length is 15 residues. CDR1 and CDR2 (germline): SGHRS, YFSETQ. In DNA, the CDR3 is TGCGCCAGCAGCCCCGGGACTAGCGGAGTCTACGAGCAGTACTTC. Amino acids: CASSPGTSGVYEQYF.

Ten or more counts support this clonotype. The chain combines TRBV20-1 with TRBJ2-1; TRBD2 matches at 11 bases. CDR1 and CDR2 from the germline V gene are DFQATT and SNEGSKA (reference sequence). This CDR3 has 15 residues. The ends lost 6 bases at V and 7 bases at J; junction bases unmatched: 11. The CDR3 protein is CSALGGTSGNNEQFF. The CDR3 DNA reads TGCAGTGCATTAGGGGGGACTAGCGGAAATAATGAGCAGTTCTTC.

This chain joins TRBV7-9 and TRBJ2-1; D might be TRBD2 (5 bases). Germline V gene data show CDR1 as SEHNR and CDR2 as FQNEAQ (reference sequence). Trimming left V 7 bases short and J 8 bases short, with 24 bases between. The CDR3 runs 16 residues. The CDR3 region is CASTKRWQRLFDEQFF. The CDR3 coding sequence is TGTGCCAGCACCAAAAGGTGGCAGCGGCTCTTCGATGAGCAGTTCTTC.

The chain uses TRBV5-4 and TRBJ2-1; 7 bases map to TRBD2. The germline V gene encodes CDR1 SGHNT and CDR2 YYREEE (reference sequence). This CDR3 contains 17 residues. J lost 6 bases, V lost 3 bases, and 15 bases had no gene match. In DNA, the CDR3 is TGTGCCAGCAGCTCTGGGCTGGGAGGGTTGGTATCCAATGAGCAGTTCTTC. Translation gives CASSSGLGGLVSNEQFF.

In this sample, this clonotype turned up many times. This chain joins TRBV3-1 and TRBJ2-5; D uncertain. Germline CDR1 reads LGHDT; CDR2 reads YNNKEL (reference sequence). The CDR3 extends over 14 amino acids. The V end lost 4 bases, the J end lost 1 base, and 10 bases lay between the germline ends. Here the CDR3 reads CASSPSSPQETQYF. CDR3 coding DNA: TGTGCCAGCAGCCCCTCTAGTCCCCAAGAGACCCAGTACTTC.

In this sample, this clonotype turned up many times. CDR3 DNA: TGTGCCATCAGTGAAAACCCCGGAGGTGGGTATGAGCAGTTCTTC. It is translated as CAISENPGGGYEQFF. This chain uses TRBV10-3 with TRBJ2-1, with D possibly being TRBD2 (5 bases). The V gene lost 3 bases and the J gene lost 8 bases, with 17 bases spanning the gap. The germline V gene encodes CDR1 ENHRY and CDR2 SYGVKD. The CDR3 covers 15 residues.

This clonotype was detected ten times or more. The V gene is TRBV5-1, the J gene TRBJ1-1; possibly TRBD1 for D (5 bases). The germline V and J ends were trimmed by 2 bases and 1 base, with 12 bases remaining between them. This CDR3 has 15 amino acids. The V gene's germline CDR1 is SGHRS and CDR2 YFSETQ. CDR3 region: CASSFGVGGNTEAFF. Here the CDR3 DNA reads TGCGCCAGCAGCTTTGGGGTGGGGGGGAACACTGAAGCTTTCTTT.

On this clonotype: The missing conserved phenylalanine or tryptophan at the end of this CDR3 makes a read error likely. The chain employs TRBV12-3 or TRBV12-4 and TRBJ2-4; 7 bases align to TRBD2. This CDR3 is 14 amino acids long. The CDR3 reads CAGFPRETKSIQYS. CDR3 nucleotides: TGTGCCGGATTTCCGCGGGAGACCAAAAGCATTCAGTACTCC.

This chain joins TRBV7-2 and TRBJ2-5, with 7 bases that match TRBD1. Germline V gives CDR1 SGHTA, CDR2 FQGNSA. V lost 5 bases to trimming and J lost 3 bases; unmatched junction nucleotides: 6. CDR3 length equals 14 residues. CDR3 protein: CASSPGTAEETQYF. For the CDR3, the DNA is TGTGCCAGCAGCCCCGGGACAGCAGAAGAGACCCAGTACTTC.

This clonotype was recorded at least ten times. The J gene is TRBJ1-1, the V gene TRBV7-9, with TRBD1 identical over 10 bases. The CDR3 contains 15 residues. The germline gives CDR1 SEHNR, CDR2 FQNEAQ (reference sequence). V shed 5 bases, J shed 4 bases, and the junction held 7 bases outside the gene matches. In DNA, the CDR3 is TGTGCCAGCAGCCCAGGGACAGGGGAGGCCACTGAAGCTTTCTTT. Translation: CASSPGTGEATEAFF. The full variable domain, in which reference TRBV7-9 and TRBJ1-1 provide the parts outside the CDR3, is DTGVSQNPRHKITKRGQNVTFRCDPISEHNRLYWYRQTLGQGPEFLTYFQNEAQLEKSRLLSDRFSAERPKGSFSTLEIQRTEQGDSAMYLCASSPGTGEATEAFFGQGTRLTVV.

This clonotype was seen at least ten times. The gene calls are TRBV7-3 and TRBJ2-3, with D perhaps TRBD2 (5 bases). CDR1 and CDR2 (germline): SGHTA, FQGTGA. The CDR3 has 16 residues. Trimming took 5 bases from V and 0 from J, leaving 15 bases between them. The CDR3 nucleotides are TGTGCCAGCAGCCTATACGTCCTAGCTAGCACAGATACGCAGTATTTT. This sequence encodes CASSLYVLASTDTQYF.

This clonotype occurred a few times. The rearrangement joins TRBV5-4 to TRBJ2-3; D perhaps matches TRBD1 (6 bases). V was trimmed by 0 bases and J by 3 bases, leaving 17 bases between them. The germline V gene encodes CDR1 SGHNT and CDR2 YYREEE (reference sequence). The CDR3 extends over 17 amino acids. The CDR3 DNA reads as TGTGCCAGCAGCTTGGTCTTTACAGGGCTGACGACAGATACGCAGTATTTT. Translation: CASSLVFTGLTTDTQYF.

This clonotype was seen at least ten times. The chain combines TRBV29-1 with TRBJ1-1; D not resolved. The germline V and J ends were trimmed by 7 bases and 7 bases, with 13 bases remaining between them. From germline, CDR1 is SQVTM and CDR2 ANQGSEA. The CDR3 totals 11 residues. CDR3 amino acids: CSGGSGGEAFF. The CDR3 DNA reads as TGCAGCGGTGGATCGGGAGGTGAAGCTTTCTTT.

This clonotype has at least ten counts. The chain carries TRBV27 and TRBJ2-1, with TRBD2 matching 13 bases. Unmatched junction bases numbered 10, after V lost 5 bases and J lost 0 bases. Germline V gene data show CDR1 as MNHEY and CDR2 as SMNVEV (reference sequence). The CDR3 length is 19 residues. The CDR3 protein is CASSPSSLAGGFSYNEQFF. CDR3 DNA: TGTGCCAGCAGTCCGTCGTCACTAGCGGGAGGGTTCTCCTACAATGAGCAGTTCTTC.

This clonotype came up many times. V and J are TRBV29-1 and TRBJ1-1; D ambiguous. Trimming removed 1 base from V and 0 bases from J, with 6 bases in between. In germline, CDR1 is SQVTM, CDR2 ANQGSEA. The length of the CDR3 is 13 residues. The CDR3 sequence is CSVEALMNTEAFF. CDR3 coding DNA: TGCAGCGTTGAAGCTCTAATGAACACTGAAGCTTTCTTT.

This clonotype has at least ten counts. The V and J genes are TRBV20-1 and TRBJ2-7; D unresolved. This CDR3 region has 11 residues. Germline values: CDR1 DFQATT, CDR2 SNEGSKA (reference sequence). Trimming left V 1 base short and J 3 bases short, with 4 bases between. The CDR3 is CSARADYEQYF. The CDR3 DNA follows: TGCAGTGCTAGAGCCGACTACGAGCAGTACTTC.

This clonotype was seen ten or more times. The V call is TRBV7-2, the J call TRBJ2-3; the D is unclear. Per the germline V gene, CDR1 is SGHTA and CDR2 is FQGNSA. V lost 2 bases to trimming and J lost 6 bases, with 6 bases between them. CDR3 size: 12 residues. CDR3 DNA: TGTGCCAGCAGCTTAATGAGGGATACGCAGTATTTT. Protein product: CASSLMRDTQYF.

This clonotype appeared a few times. A much larger clone differs from this one at a single base, so this may be a read error. The chain uses TRBV20-1 and TRBJ2-5, with TRBD2 identical over 13 bases. The CDR3 is made up of 17 amino acids. From germline, CDR1 is DFQATT and CDR2 SNEGSKA (reference sequence). The CDR3 here is CCAPGLAGPWALETQYF. The CDR3 DNA reads as TGCTGTGCGCCGGGACTAGCGGGACCGTGGGCGTTGGAGACCCAGTACTTC.

This clonotype showed up many times. This CDR3 is CSVSAGGSWSYEQYF. The CDR3 DNA sequence: TGCAGCGTTTCAGCGGGAGGCTCGTGGTCCTACGAGCAGTACTTC. This chain joins TRBV29-1 and TRBJ2-7; TRBD2 aligns across 9 bases. CDR3 length: 15 residues. J gave up 1 base and V 5 bases, and 9 bases lay outside the gene matches. Germline lookup yields CDR1 SQVTM and CDR2 ANQGSEA.

The table lists this clonotype with many counts. V and J are TRBV29-1 and TRBJ2-3; D gene uncertain. The V and J ends lost 7 bases and 2 bases respectively, with 16 bases between them. The CDR3 has 14 residues. Looked up from germline, CDR1 is SQVTM and CDR2 is ANQGSEA. CDR3 loop: CSAVGGPYTDTQYF. The CDR3 DNA is TGCAGCGCCGTTGGCGGACCCTACACAGATACGCAGTATTTT.